This entry lists 12 T cell receptor beta chains sequenced from one sample in a study of long-term antiretroviral therapy in people with HIV. Survey-level immunoSEQ v3.0 assays were run. TCRdb keeps only in-frame clones here, not all; method: immunoSEQ multiplex PCR. Among approximately 30,000 clones listed, about 84% were seen once. This material consisted of unsorted PBMCs, taken 0.8 years before starting antiretroviral therapy. The source of these receptors is a man between 18 and 29 years old with HIV.

This chain uses TRBV5-1 with TRBJ1-5, with a tentative D call TRBD1 (5 bases). The germline CDR1 and CDR2 sequences are SGHRS and YFSETQ. Trimming shortened V by 2 bases and J by 7 bases, and 16 bases separated the two germline ends. This CDR3 has 15 amino acids. The CDR3 DNA sequence: TGCGCCAGCAGCTTAGGAGAAGGGGATACCCAGCCCCAGCATTTT. It codes for CASSLGEGDTQPQHF.

This clone was counted only a few times. The chain is built from TRBV19 and TRBJ1-2; the D is unclear. In germline, CDR1 is LNHDA, CDR2 SQIVND (reference sequence). V lost 8 bases to trimming and J lost 8 bases, with 15 bases between them. The CDR3 runs to 12 residues. In DNA, the CDR3 is TGTGCCAGTGCAACAACGGCCCGGGGCTACACCTTC. Its protein is CASATTARGYTF.

This clone counts as medium-sized (0.01 to 0.1%). V and J are TRBV6-5 and TRBJ2-5, with D possibly being TRBD1 (6 bases). This CDR3 spans 15 amino acids. CDR1 is MNHEY and CDR2 is SVGAGI in the germline V gene. Trimming shortened V by 2 bases and J by 4 bases, and 14 bases separated the two germline ends. The CDR3 nucleotides are TGTGCCAGCAGTTACGACACTACAGGGACAGAGACCCAGTACTTC. It is translated as CASSYDTTGTETQYF.

The rearrangement uses TRBV13 and TRBJ1-2; 7 bases are a match to TRBD1. The CDR3 runs 13 residues. Germline V gives CDR1 PRHDT, CDR2 FYEKMQ (reference sequence). V lost 0 bases, J lost 6 bases, and 1 base stayed unmatched. CDR3 sequence: CASSLGTGNGYTF. The CDR3, as DNA: TGTGCCAGCAGCTTAGGGACAGGGAATGGCTACACCTTC.

DNA of the CDR3: TGTGCCAGTATCGCCACGGACAGGGGGTTAAGCTATGGCTACACCTTC. Amino acid sequence: CASIATDRGLSYGYTF. This chain links TRBV19 with TRBJ1-2; 10 bases match TRBD1. After removal of 7 bases from V and 4 bases from J, the junction contained 12 bases not matched to a gene. CDR3 length: 16 amino acids. The V gene's germline CDR1 is LNHDA and CDR2 SQIVND (reference sequence).

The chain recombines TRBV7-2 with TRBJ2-3, with D perhaps TRBD2 (7 bases). Germline V gene lookup returns CDR1 SGHTA and CDR2 FQGNSA. This CDR3 comprises 17 residues. V lost 7 bases, J lost 0 bases, and 20 bases lay in between. CDR3 in amino acids: CASTPRGGLFSTDTQYF. The DNA for the CDR3 is TGTGCCAGCACCCCAAGGGGGGGCCTTTTTAGCACAGATACGCAGTATTTT.

This chain connects TRBV28 to TRBJ1-5; D is perhaps TRBD1 (6 bases). The length of the CDR3 is 18 residues. In germline, CDR1 is MDHEN, CDR2 SYDVKM. Trimming left V 2 bases short and J 0 bases short, with 17 bases between. This CDR3 reads CASSLNGQSPFSNQPQHF. The CDR3 nucleotides are TGTGCCAGCAGTTTAAATGGACAGTCCCCCTTTAGCAATCAGCCCCAGCATTTT.

This chain links TRBV4-1 with TRBJ2-7; D unclear. Trimming shortened V by 0 bases and J by 2 bases, and 5 bases separated the two germline ends. There are 13 residues in the CDR3. CDR1 and CDR2 from the germline V gene are MGHRA and YSYEKL. DNA for the CDR3: TGCGCCAGCAGCCAAGATCTTACCTACGAGCAGTACTTC. Protein product: CASSQDLTYEQYF.

This chain links TRBV27 with TRBJ2-7, with 9 positions matching TRBD1. Germline V CDR1 and CDR2: MNHEY, SMNVEV (reference sequence). This CDR3 comprises 14 residues. V was pared by 5 bases and J by 3 bases, with 5 bases of the junction left unmatched. Here the CDR3 reads CASSGGTGNYEQYF. Here the CDR3 DNA reads TGTGCCAGCAGTGGCGGGACAGGGAACTACGAGCAGTACTTC.

This clone was seen a few times. The rearrangement uses TRBV2 and TRBJ2-4; possibly TRBD1 for D (5 bases). The CDR3 is 12 residues long. Germline V gene lookup returns CDR1 SNHLY and CDR2 FYNNEI. The V end lost 4 bases, the J end lost 7 bases, and 8 bases lay between the germline ends. CDR3 coding DNA: TGTGCCAGCAGTGCCAGGGATAACATTCAGTACTTC. Translating gives CASSARDNIQYF. Full variable domain (remainder filled in from reference TRBV2 and TRBJ2-4): EPEVTQTPSHQVTQMGQEVILRCVPISNHLYFYWYRQILGQKVEFLVSFYNNEISEKSEIFDDQFSVERPDGSNFTLKIRSTKLEDSAMYFCASSARDNIQYFGAGTRLSVL.

This rearrangement joins TRBV9 to TRBJ2-7; 8 nucleotides line up with TRBD1. Per the germline V gene, CDR1 is SGDLS and CDR2 is YYNGEE. The length of the CDR3 is 14 residues. With V trimmed by 4 bases and J by 0 bases, 3 bases remained unmatched. The CDR3 region has the DNA TGTGCCAGCAGCCCCGGGACAGGCTCCTACGAGCAGTACTTC. Translation: CASSPGTGSYEQYF.

This clone occurred a few times. CDR3 DNA sequence: TGTGCCAGCAGCTTCCACGACAGGGCTGAGTATGGCTACACCTTC. Its translation is CASSFHDRAEYGYTF. J is TRBJ1-2 and V is TRBV7-9, with 7 bases fitting TRBD1. Germline values: CDR1 SEHNR, CDR2 FQNEAQ (reference sequence). Losses at the gene ends were 3 bases for V and 5 bases for J; bases not matched to a gene: 9. This CDR3 region has 15 residues. Full variable domain (remainder filled in from reference TRBV7-9 and TRBJ1-2): DTGVSQNPRHKITKRGQNVTFRCDPISEHNRLYWYRQTLGQGPEFLTYFQNEAQLEKSRLLSDRFSAERPKGSFSTLEIQRTEQGDSAMYLCASSFHDRAEYGYTFGSGTRLTVV.